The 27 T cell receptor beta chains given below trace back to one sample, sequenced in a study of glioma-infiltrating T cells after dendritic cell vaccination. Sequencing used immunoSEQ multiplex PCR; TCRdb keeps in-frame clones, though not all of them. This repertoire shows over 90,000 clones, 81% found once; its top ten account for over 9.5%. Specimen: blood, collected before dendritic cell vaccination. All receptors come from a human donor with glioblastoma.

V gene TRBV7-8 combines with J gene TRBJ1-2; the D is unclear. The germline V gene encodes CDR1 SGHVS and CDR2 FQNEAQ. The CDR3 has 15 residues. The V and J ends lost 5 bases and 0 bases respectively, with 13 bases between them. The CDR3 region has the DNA TGTGCCAGCAGCGCAACAACATCAACTAACTATGGCTACACCTTC. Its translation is CASSATTSTNYGYTF.

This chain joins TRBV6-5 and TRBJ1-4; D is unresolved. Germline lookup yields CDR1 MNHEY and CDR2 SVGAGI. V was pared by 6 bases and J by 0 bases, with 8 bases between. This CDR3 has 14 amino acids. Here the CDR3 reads CASSFTATNEKLFF. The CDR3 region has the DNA TGTGCCAGCAGCTTCACGGCAACTAATGAAAAACTGTTTTTT.

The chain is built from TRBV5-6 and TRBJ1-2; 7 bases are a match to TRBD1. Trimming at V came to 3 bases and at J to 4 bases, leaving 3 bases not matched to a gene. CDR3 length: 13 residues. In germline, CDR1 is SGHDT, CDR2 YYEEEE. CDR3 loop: CASSYTGAYGYTF. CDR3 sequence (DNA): TGTGCCAGCAGCTATACAGGGGCCTATGGCTACACCTTC.

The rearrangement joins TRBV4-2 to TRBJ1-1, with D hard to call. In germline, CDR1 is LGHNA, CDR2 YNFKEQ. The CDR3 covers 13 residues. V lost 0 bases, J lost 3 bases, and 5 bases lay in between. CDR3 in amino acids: CASSQDRDTEAFF. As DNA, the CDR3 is TGTGCCAGCAGCCAAGATCGGGACACTGAAGCTTTCTTT.

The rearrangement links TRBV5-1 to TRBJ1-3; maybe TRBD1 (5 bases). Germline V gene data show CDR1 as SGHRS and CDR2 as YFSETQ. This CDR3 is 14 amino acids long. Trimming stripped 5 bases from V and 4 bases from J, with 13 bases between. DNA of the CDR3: TGCGCCAGCAGTTGGGGGGGTACAGGAAACACCATATATTTT. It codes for CASSWGGTGNTIYF.

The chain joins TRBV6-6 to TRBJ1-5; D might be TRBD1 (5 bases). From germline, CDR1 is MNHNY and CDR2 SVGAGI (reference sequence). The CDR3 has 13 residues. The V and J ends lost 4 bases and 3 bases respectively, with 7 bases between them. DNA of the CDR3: TGTGCCAGCAGTTCAGGGATCAATCAGCCCCAGCATTTT. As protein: CASSSGINQPQHF.

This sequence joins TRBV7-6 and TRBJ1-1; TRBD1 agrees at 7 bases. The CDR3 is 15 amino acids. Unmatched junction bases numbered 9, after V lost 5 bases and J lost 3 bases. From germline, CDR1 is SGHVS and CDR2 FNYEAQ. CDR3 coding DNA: TGTGCCAGCAGCCCAGTCTACAGGGGCCACACTGAAGCTTTCTTT. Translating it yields CASSPVYRGHTEAFF.

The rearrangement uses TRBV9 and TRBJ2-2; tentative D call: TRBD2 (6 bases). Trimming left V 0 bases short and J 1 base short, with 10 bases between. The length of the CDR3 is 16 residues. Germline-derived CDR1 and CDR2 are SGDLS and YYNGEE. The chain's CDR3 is CASSVEGSGNTGELFF. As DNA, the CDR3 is TGTGCCAGCAGCGTAGAGGGTAGCGGGAACACCGGGGAGCTGTTTTTT.

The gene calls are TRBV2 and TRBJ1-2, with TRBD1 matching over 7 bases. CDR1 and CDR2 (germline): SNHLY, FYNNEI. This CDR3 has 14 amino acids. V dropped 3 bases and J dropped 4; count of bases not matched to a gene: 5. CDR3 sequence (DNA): TGTGCCAGCAGTGAGCGACAGGGAGGCTATGGCTACACCTTC. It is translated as CASSERQGGYGYTF. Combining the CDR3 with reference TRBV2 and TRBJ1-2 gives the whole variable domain EPEVTQTPSHQVTQMGQEVILRCVPISNHLYFYWYRQILGQKVEFLVSFYNNEISEKSEIFDDQFSVERPDGSNFTLKIRSTKLEDSAMYFCASSERQGGYGYTFGSGTRLTVV.

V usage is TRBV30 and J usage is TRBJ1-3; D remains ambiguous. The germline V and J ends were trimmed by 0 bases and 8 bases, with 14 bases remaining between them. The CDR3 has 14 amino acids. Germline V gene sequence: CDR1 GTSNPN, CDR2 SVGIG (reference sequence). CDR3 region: CAWSVKEGTDTIYF. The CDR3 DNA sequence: TGTGCCTGGAGTGTAAAGGAGGGAACGGACACCATATATTTT.

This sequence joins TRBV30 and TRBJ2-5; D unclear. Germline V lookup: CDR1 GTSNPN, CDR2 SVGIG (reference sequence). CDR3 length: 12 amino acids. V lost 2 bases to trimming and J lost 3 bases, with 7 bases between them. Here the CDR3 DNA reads TGTGCCTGGAGTCTCTCTGAAGAGACCCAGTACTTC. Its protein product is CAWSLSEETQYF.

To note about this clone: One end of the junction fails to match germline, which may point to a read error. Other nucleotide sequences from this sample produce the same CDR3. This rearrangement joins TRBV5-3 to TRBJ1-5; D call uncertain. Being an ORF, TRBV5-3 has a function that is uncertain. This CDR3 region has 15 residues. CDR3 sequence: CARNHQWHSNQPQHF. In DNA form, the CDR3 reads TGTGCCAGAAATCACCAGTGGCATAGCAATCAGCCCCAACATTTT.

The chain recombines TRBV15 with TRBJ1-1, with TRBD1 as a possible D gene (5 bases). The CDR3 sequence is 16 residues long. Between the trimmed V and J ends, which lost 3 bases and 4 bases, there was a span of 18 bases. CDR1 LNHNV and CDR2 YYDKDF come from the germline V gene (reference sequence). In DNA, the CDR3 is TGTGCCACCAGCAGGAGATCGGTCAGGGTGGGCACTGAAGCTTTCTTT. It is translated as CATSRRSVRVGTEAFF.

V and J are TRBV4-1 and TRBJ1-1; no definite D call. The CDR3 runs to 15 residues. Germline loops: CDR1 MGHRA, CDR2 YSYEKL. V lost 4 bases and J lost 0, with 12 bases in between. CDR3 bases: TGCGCCAGCAGCCGTGGAGGGCAGTTGAACACTGAAGCTTTCTTT. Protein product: CASSRGGQLNTEAFF.

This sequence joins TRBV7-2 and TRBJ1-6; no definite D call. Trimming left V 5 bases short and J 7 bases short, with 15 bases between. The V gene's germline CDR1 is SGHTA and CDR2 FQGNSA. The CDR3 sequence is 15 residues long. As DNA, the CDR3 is TGTGCCAGCAGCCGTGAAGAGGGAAGGAATTCACCCCTCCACTTT. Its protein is CASSREEGRNSPLHF.

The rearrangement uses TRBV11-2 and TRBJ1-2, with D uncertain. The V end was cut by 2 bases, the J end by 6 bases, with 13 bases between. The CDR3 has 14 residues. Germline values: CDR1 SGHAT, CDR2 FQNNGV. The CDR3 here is CASSLLARLDGYTF. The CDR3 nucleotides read TGTGCCAGCAGCTTACTTGCCAGGCTCGATGGCTACACCTTC. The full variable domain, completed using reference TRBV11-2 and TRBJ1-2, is EAGVAQSPRYKIIEKRQSVAFWCNPISGHATLYWYQQILGQGPKLLIQFQNNGVVDDSQLPKDRFSAERLKGVDSTLKIQPAKLEDSAVYLCASSLLARLDGYTFGSGTRLTVV.

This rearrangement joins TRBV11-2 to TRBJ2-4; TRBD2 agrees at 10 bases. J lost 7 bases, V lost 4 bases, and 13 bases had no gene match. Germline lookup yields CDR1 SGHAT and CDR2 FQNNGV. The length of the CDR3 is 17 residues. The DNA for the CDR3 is TGTGCCAGCAGCTATCAAGCGGGGGGGCCTGGAATGAACATTCAGTACTTC. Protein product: CASSYQAGGPGMNIQYF.

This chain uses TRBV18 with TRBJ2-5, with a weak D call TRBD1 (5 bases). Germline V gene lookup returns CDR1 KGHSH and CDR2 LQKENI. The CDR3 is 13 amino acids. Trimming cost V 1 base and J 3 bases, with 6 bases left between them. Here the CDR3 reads CASSPLREETQYF. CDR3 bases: TGTGCCAGCTCACCACTCAGGGAAGAGACCCAGTACTTC.

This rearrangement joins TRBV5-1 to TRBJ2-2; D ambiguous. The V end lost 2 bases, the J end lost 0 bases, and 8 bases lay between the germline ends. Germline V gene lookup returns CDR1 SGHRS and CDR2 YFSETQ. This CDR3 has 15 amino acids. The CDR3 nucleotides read TGCGCCAGCAGCTTAACGAGCGCGAACACCGGGGAGCTGTTTTTT. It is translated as CASSLTSANTGELFF.

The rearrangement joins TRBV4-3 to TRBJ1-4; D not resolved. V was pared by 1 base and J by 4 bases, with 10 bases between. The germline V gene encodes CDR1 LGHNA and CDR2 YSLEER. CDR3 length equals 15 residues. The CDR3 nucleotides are TGCGCCAGCAGCCAAGGGTACAGAAATAATGAAAAACTGTTTTTT. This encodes CASSQGYRNNEKLFF.

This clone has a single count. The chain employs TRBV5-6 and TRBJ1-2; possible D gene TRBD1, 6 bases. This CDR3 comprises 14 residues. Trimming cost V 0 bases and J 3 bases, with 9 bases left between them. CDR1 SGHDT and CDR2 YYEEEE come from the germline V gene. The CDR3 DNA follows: TGTGCCAGCAGCTTGGACAGGGCTTACTATGGCTACACCTTC. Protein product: CASSLDRAYYGYTF.

The CDR3 bases are TGTGCCAGCAGCCAACTACAGACTAGGGAGGCTGAAAAACTGTTTTTT. Protein sequence: CASSQLQTREAEKLFF. The V and J genes are TRBV4-2 and TRBJ1-4; D not resolved. Trimming shortened V by 2 bases and J by 7 bases, and 17 bases separated the two germline ends. Germline loops: CDR1 LGHNA, CDR2 YNFKEQ. The CDR3 has 16 residues.

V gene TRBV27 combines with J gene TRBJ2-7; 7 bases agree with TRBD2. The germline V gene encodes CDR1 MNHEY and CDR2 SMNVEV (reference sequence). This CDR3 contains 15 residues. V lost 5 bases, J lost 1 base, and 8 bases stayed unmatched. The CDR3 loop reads CASSPPLGRSYEQYF. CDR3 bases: TGTGCCAGCAGTCCCCCACTCGGGAGGTCCTACGAGCAGTACTTC.

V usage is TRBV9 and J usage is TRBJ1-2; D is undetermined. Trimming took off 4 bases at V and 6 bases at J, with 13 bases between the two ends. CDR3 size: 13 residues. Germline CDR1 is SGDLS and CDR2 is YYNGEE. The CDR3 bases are TGTGCCAGCAGCACCCAACGGAGTGATGGCTACACCTTC. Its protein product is CASSTQRSDGYTF.

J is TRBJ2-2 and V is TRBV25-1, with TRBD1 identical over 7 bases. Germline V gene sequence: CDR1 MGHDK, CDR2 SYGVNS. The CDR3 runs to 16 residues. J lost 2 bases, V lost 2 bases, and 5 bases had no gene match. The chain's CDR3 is CASSETTGRNTGELFF. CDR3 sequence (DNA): TGTGCCAGCAGTGAAACGACAGGGCGAAACACCGGGGAGCTGTTTTTT.

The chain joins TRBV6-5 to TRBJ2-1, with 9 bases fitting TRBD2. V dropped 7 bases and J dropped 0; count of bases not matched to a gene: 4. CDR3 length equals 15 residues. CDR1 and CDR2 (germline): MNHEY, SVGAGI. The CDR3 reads CASTAGGISYNEQFF. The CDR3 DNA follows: TGTGCCAGCACAGCGGGGGGCATCTCCTACAATGAGCAGTTCTTC.

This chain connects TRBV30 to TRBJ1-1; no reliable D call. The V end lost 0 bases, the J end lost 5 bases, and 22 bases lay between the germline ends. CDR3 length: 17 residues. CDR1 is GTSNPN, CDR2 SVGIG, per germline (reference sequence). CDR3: CAWSVRRGLAIWTEAFF. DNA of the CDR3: TGTGCCTGGAGTGTCCGACGGGGTTTGGCGATTTGGACTGAAGCTTTCTTT.